This T cell receptor (beta chain) is from a study of shared clonotypes between healthy human individuals. Study results and caveats: A reduction in generation probabilities was seen for non-shared clonotypes relative to those shared by all four donors. Generally, naive subsets (rather than memory subsets) showed larger estimated richness.

Sequencing was performed with immunoSEQ multiplex PCR; in TCRdb, only in-frame clones are kept and a portion is missing. Here the sample spans fewer than 1.4 million clones, 78% being singletons. On this clone itself: Its target is not known.

Germline V CDR1 and CDR2: GTSNPN, SVGIG (reference sequence). Deletions cut 5 bases from V and 0 bases from J, with 16 bases between. This CDR3 region has 15 residues. The receptor was isolated from a man in his late teens or twenties in good health. Some clones in this sample may be carry-over from other donors' samples. The chain employs TRBV30 and TRBJ1-2; a weak D match, TRBD1 (6 bases). Sequencing was performed on memory CD4+ T cells from PBMCs. The subset was: CD45RA-negative fraction. This CDR3 is CAWGPGHRANYGYTF. The CDR3 coding sequence is TGTGCCTGGGGTCCGGGACACAGAGCTAACTATGGCTACACCTTC.